This T cell receptor beta chain is drawn from a study of T cells after yellow fever vaccination (dated 2019 in TCRdb). Background for the entire study: Libraries from fractions with low cell numbers were prepared with the SMART-Seq v4 Ultra Low Input RNA kit. To track T-cell clones before and after primary and booster YFV17D yellow fever vaccination, bulk TCR alpha and beta repertoires were sequenced longitudinally. Two healthy male donors made up the cohort, one aged 18 to 29 years and the other aged 30 to 39 years. Blood samples were taken at several timepoints before and after primary and secondary immunization, and bulk PBMC replicates and cell subsets were isolated.

CDR1 and CDR2 are drawn from the germline V gene (reference sequence): SGHKS, YYEKEE. The germline V and J ends show losses of 4 bases and 2 bases respectively, and no gene match explains 3 bases of the junction. From cysteine to phenylalanine, the CDR3 is 16 amino acids long. Only CDR3 DNA remains: 48 bases, in frame from the first base. General conclusions and limits of the study: Because only a couple of donors were included in the study, the extent to which the findings can be generalized is limited. Computational filtering was needed because FACS-sorted repertoires could contain abundant contaminating clonotypes from the bulk population. The secondary T-cell response was found to be weaker but faster than the primary response, with a peak reached on day 5 rather than on day 15. After the booster, most of the clones that had expanded following primary vaccination were detected again (almost 98% of CD4 and 80% to 90% of CD8), which suggests that memory was broadly maintained. A small share of clonotypes occurred in both CD4 and CD8 compartments, likely arising from convergent recombination.

Points on this clonotype: Its binding antigen is unknown. There are no base qualities to consult, and no much larger clone falls within one base.

TCRdb records Illumina NovaSeq 6000 as the sequencer. TCR cDNA was synthesized by 5'RACE template switching, through which a universal primer site and unique molecular identifiers were introduced. cDNA synthesis was primed from both the TCR alpha and TCR beta constant segments. Library amplification involved two PCR steps, and the second step added sample barcodes and sequencing adapters. Sequencing of the libraries was done on either Illumina HiSeq 2500 (2x100 bp) or NovaSeq (2x150 bp). Per the original workflow: Demultiplexing of reads and collapsing into UMI consensus sequences were performed with MIGEC, and V(D)J alignment was carried out with MiXCR. Using edgeR on replicate PBMC samples, clonotypes were called vaccine-responding if FDR was below 0.01 and the log2 fold change was above 5 up to day 15. CD4 or CD8 identity was assigned to each bulk clonotype according to whether the clonotype was present at higher abundance in the sequenced CD4 repertoire or the sequenced CD8 repertoire. TCRdb reprocessed the public reads (quality trimming at Q25 with fastp, clone calling with MiXCR) and kept in-frame beta chains. Every distinct CDR3 protein forms one entry, paired with its most common genes and DNA. These V and J calls originate from TCRdb's pipeline instead of the authors' own analysis. The sample table records approximately 330,000 distinct CDR3 sequences; approximately 4% of these occur just once. Approximately 25% of the sample is in the top ten clones.

Reading the label with the study, this specimen's treatment or condition is: live attenuated yellow fever vaccine strain. At every blood-draw timepoint, two biological replicates of bulk PBMCs were collected. A standard Ficoll-Paque protocol was used to isolate PBMCs from peripheral blood. TriZol was used to extract RNA from bulk PBMCs, from CD4 and CD8 fractions, and from dextramer-positive and dextramer-negative fractions. The chain employs TRBV5-5 and TRBJ2-1, and TRBD2 matches 13 of the central bases. The sequences come from PBMCs, collected 5 days after the yellow fever booster vaccination. This clonotype originated in a man aged 18 to 30 who received the YFV17D yellow fever vaccine. The nucleotide sequence is given as TGTGCCAGCAGCCCTACTAGCGGGGGGGCCTACAATGAGCAGTTCTTC. Its protein reads: CASSPTSGGAYNEQFF.